The entry that follows covers one T cell receptor beta chain sequence. An input of about 0.5 to 1 ug of RNA was subjected to reverse transcription using random hexamers. MiXCR, run by TCRdb on the immunoSEQ multiplex PCR reads, gives a single entry per CDR3 protein. In the table there are about 150,000 distinct CDR3 sequences, 90% to 95% of which are singletons. This entry belongs to a study of CD8 T cells in Susac syndrome. TCR beta sequencing covered blood CD8+ and CD4+ T cells. TEMRA cells underwent FACS enrichment and CD8+ and CD4+ T cells underwent negative isolation. The CDR3 sequence is 19 residues long. V was cut by 0 bases and J by 0 bases, with 18 bases left in between. CDR1 and CDR2 (germline): GTSNPN, SVGIG (reference sequence).

This TCR was recovered from a human donor with multiple sclerosis. The sequenced material came from CD8+ T cells from PBMCs. The rearrangement links TRBV30 to TRBJ2-6; no firm D call. CDR3 amino acids: CAWSVEAERLSSGANVLTF. DNA for the CDR3: TGTGCCTGGAGTGTCGAGGCGGAGAGACTGAGCTCTGGGGCCAACGTCCTGACTTTC.